The next 19 T cell receptor beta chains were all read from a single sample in a study of CD8 T cells in ankylosing spondylitis. MiXCR was run by TCRdb on the 5' RACE reads, yielding one entry per CDR3 protein. The sample includes 100,000 to 150,000 distinct CDR3 sequences, roughly 18% of them seen just once. No antigen is known for these receptors. Study-wide findings and caveats: What appeared characteristic of ankylosing spondylitis blood was a TCR beta motif of fewer than ten highly homologous variants.

The sample was blood, either unsorted or a sorted T cell fraction (not recorded which). Receptors were obtained from a male donor with ankylosing spondylitis.

This chain links TRBV29-1 with TRBJ2-3, with 10 bases aligning to TRBD1. CDR1 and CDR2 from the germline V gene are SQVTM and ANQGSEA. Unmatched junction bases numbered 1, after V lost 1 base and J lost 3 bases. The CDR3 loop spans 14 amino acids. The chain's CDR3 is CSVEGTGGTDTQYF. Written as DNA, the CDR3 is TGCAGCGTTGAAGGGACAGGGGGAACAGATACGCAGTATTTT.

CDR3 in DNA: TGTGCCAGCAGGGCGCCGGGGAGCAATCAGCCCCAGCATTTT. Its translation: CASRAPGSNQPQHF. The rearrangement joins TRBV13 to TRBJ1-5; D unclear. The germline CDR1 and CDR2 sequences are PRHDT and FYEKMQ (reference sequence). Trimming removed 6 bases from V and 1 base from J, with 10 bases in between. This CDR3 is built from 14 residues.

This clonotype was counted at least ten times. CDR3 loop: CASSLGAVTEAFF. CDR3 DNA: TGTGCCAGCAGTTTAGGGGCAGTCACTGAAGCTTTCTTT. This chain uses TRBV12-3 or TRBV12-4 with TRBJ1-1; no definite D call. V lost 1 base to trimming and J lost 4 bases, with 7 bases between them. This CDR3 has 13 amino acids.

In this sample, this clonotype turned up a few times. V and J are TRBV3-1 and TRBJ2-5, with 7 positions matching TRBD1. CDR3 size: 17 residues. Germline assignment: CDR1 LGHDT and CDR2 YNNKEL (reference sequence). After removal of 2 bases from V and 2 bases from J, the junction contained 11 bases not matched to a gene. The DNA of the CDR3 is TGTGCCAGCAGCCAATCCGGGACCCCAGGGGGACAAGAGACCCAGTACTTC. Its translation: CASSQSGTPGGQETQYF.

This clonotype has ten or more counts. The chain has TRBV12-3 or TRBV12-4 and TRBJ2-1; TRBD2 agrees at 8 bases. The CDR3 spans 18 residues. V dropped 2 bases and J dropped 10; count of bases not matched to a gene: 19. The CDR3 nucleotides read TGTGCCAGCAGTTTAAGGACTGGGCAGCGGGAGACATTGATGGAGCAGTTCTTC. It yields the protein CASSLRTGQRETLMEQFF.

This clonotype was counted only a few times. The J gene is TRBJ2-5, the V gene TRBV5-1, with D possibly TRBD2 on 6 matching bases. CDR3 length: 15 amino acids. Germline V gene sequence: CDR1 SGHRS, CDR2 YFSETQ. V was pared by 4 bases and J by 4 bases, with 17 bases between. For the CDR3, the DNA is TGCGCCAGCAGCCCCCCAGGAGGGAGGCGAGAGACCCAGTACTTC. This translates into CASSPPGGRRETQYF.

In its sample, this clonotype was seen a few times. The V call is TRBV4-1, the J call TRBJ1-4, with 8 bases aligning to TRBD1. With 1 base clipped from V and 4 bases from J, the junction kept 8 bases outside the gene matches. This CDR3 spans 17 amino acids. Germline assignment: CDR1 MGHRA and CDR2 YSYEKL. In DNA form, the CDR3 reads TGCGCCAGCAGCCAAGTACTTCAGGGACAGGTTAATGAAAAACTGTTTTTT. It is translated as CASSQVLQGQVNEKLFF.

V is TRBV25-1 and J is TRBJ2-1; TRBD2 matches at 8 bases. The CDR3 is 16 residues long. Looked up from germline, CDR1 is MGHDK and CDR2 is SYGVNS. The trim removed 10 bases at V and 2 bases at J, leaving 13 bases unmatched. In nucleotides, the CDR3 is TGTGCCACCCAACCGGCCGGGAGGGACACCTACAATGAGCAGTTCTTC. This encodes CATQPAGRDTYNEQFF.

This clonotype was picked up many times. The chain couples TRBV5-1 to TRBJ1-1; 7 nucleotides line up with TRBD1. Losses at the gene ends were 3 bases for V and 0 bases for J; bases not matched to a gene: 14. CDR1 SGHRS and CDR2 YFSETQ come from the germline V gene. The CDR3 totals 18 residues. The CDR3 DNA reads TGCGCCAGCAGCTCCCCAGACAGGGAGCCAAGGGTGAACACTGAAGCTTTCTTT. Protein: CASSSPDREPRVNTEAFF.

This clonotype has only a few counts. This chain connects TRBV29-1 to TRBJ1-1; D might be TRBD1 (5 bases). Trimming pared 3 bases from V and 6 bases from J, leaving 20 bases between. This CDR3 contains 15 residues. In germline, CDR1 is SQVTM, CDR2 ANQGSEA. CDR3 sequence: CSVDGVAGPGAEAFF. DNA of the CDR3: TGCAGCGTTGATGGGGTGGCGGGCCCGGGGGCTGAAGCTTTCTTT.

The chain joins TRBV28 to TRBJ2-1; D remains ambiguous. Trimming removed 7 bases at V and 4 bases at J, with 17 bases between. The CDR3 is made up of 15 amino acids. The germline CDR1 and CDR2 sequences are MDHEN and SYDVKM. The CDR3 region is CASTVTEANYNEQFF. CDR3 bases: TGTGCCAGCACCGTTACAGAGGCCAATTACAATGAGCAGTTCTTC. Using reference TRBV28 and TRBJ2-1 for the parts outside the CDR3, the full variable domain is DVKVTQSSRYLVKRTGEKVFLECVQDMDHENMFWYRQDPGLGLRLIYFSYDVKMKEKGDIPEGYSVSREKKERFSLILESASTNQTSMYLCASTVTEANYNEQFFGPGTRLTVL.

The V and J genes are TRBV25-1 and TRBJ1-5; D remains ambiguous. Germline CDR1 reads MGHDK; CDR2 reads SYGVNS. The V and J ends lost 8 bases and 0 bases respectively, with 20 bases between them. The CDR3 is 17 residues long. The CDR3 sequence is CASGGNSLDVSNQPQHF. In DNA form, the CDR3 reads TGTGCCAGCGGTGGAAACTCCCTCGACGTTAGCAATCAGCCCCAGCATTTT.

This chain connects TRBV28 to TRBJ1-4, with a possible D match to TRBD1 (5 bases). Germline CDR1 is MDHEN and CDR2 is SYDVKM. Trimming left V 3 bases short and J 5 bases short, with 7 bases between. The CDR3 runs 13 residues. CDR3 sequence reads: CASSFGANEKLFF. Here the CDR3 DNA reads TGTGCCAGCAGTTTCGGGGCGAATGAAAAACTGTTTTTT.

A few counts support this clonotype. This rearrangement joins TRBV24-1 to TRBJ2-1; the D gene is possibly TRBD1 (6 bases). The CDR3 is 13 amino acids. CDR1 is KGHDR and CDR2 is SFDVKD in the germline V gene. Trimming took off 3 bases at V and 8 bases at J, with 10 bases between the two ends. Here the CDR3 reads CATSDKGGYEQFF. CDR3 DNA: TGTGCCACCAGTGATAAAGGGGGTTATGAGCAGTTCTTC.

The table lists this clonotype with a few counts. This chain uses TRBV4-1 with TRBJ2-1; D is undetermined. The germline V and J ends were trimmed by 0 bases and 4 bases, with 7 bases remaining between them. This CDR3 is built from 14 residues. Germline V gives CDR1 MGHRA, CDR2 YSYEKL. The CDR3 region is CASSQENSYNEQFF. Written as DNA, the CDR3 is TGCGCCAGCAGCCAAGAGAATAGTTACAATGAGCAGTTCTTC.

The chain is built from TRBV5-1 and TRBJ2-1; unclear D gene. The ends were cut back, 0 bases at V and 5 bases at J, with 12 bases in the middle. Germline V gives CDR1 SGHRS, CDR2 YFSETQ. CDR3 length equals 15 residues. This CDR3 is CASSLVQNTDNEQFF. The CDR3 nucleotides are TGCGCCAGCAGCTTGGTACAGAACACGGACAATGAGCAGTTCTTC.

The rearrangement uses TRBV9 and TRBJ2-2; unclear D gene. The CDR3 consists of 13 residues. CDR1 and CDR2 (germline): SGDLS, YYNGEE. V lost 4 bases and J 1 base, leaving 5 bases between the germline ends. This chain's CDR3 is CASSQKNTGELFF. The CDR3, as DNA: TGTGCCAGCAGCCAAAAGAACACCGGGGAGCTGTTTTTT.

This clonotype occurred a few times. The chain links TRBV12-3 or TRBV12-4 to TRBJ2-7, with unresolved D. The CDR3 runs to 13 residues. Trimming left V 4 bases short and J 3 bases short, with 10 bases between. The DNA for the CDR3 is TGTGCCAGCAGTTCCGGGCCCGACTACGAGCAGTACTTC. It is translated as CASSSGPDYEQYF.

This clonotype has a handful of counts. DNA of the CDR3: TGTGCCAGCAGGGCCTCTAGCGGGAGGTCGGAATCGGAGACCCAGTACTTC. It translates to CASRASSGRSESETQYF. The chain uses TRBV7-9 and TRBJ2-5, with 11 bases aligning to TRBD2. Germline V gene lookup returns CDR1 SEHNR and CDR2 FQNEAQ (reference sequence). J lost 5 bases, V lost 6 bases, and 14 bases had no gene match. CDR3 size: 17 residues.